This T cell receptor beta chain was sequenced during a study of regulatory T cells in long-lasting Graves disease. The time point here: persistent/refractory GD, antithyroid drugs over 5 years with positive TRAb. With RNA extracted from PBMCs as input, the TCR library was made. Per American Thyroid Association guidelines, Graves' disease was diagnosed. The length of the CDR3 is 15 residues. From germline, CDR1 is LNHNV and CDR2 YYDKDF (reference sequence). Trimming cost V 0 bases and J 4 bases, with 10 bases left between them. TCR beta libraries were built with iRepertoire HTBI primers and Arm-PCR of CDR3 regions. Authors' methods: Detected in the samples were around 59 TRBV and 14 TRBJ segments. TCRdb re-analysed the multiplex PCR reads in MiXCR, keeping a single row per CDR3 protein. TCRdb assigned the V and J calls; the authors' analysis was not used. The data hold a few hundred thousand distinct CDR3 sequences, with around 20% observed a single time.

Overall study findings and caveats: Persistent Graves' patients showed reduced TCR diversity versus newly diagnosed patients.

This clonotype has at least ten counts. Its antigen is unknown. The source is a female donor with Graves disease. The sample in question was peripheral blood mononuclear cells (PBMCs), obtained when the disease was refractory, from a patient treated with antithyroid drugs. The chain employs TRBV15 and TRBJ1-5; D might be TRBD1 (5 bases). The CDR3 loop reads CATSRDLAGNQPQHF. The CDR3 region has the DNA TGTGCCACCAGCAGAGATCTCGCAGGGAATCAGCCCCAGCATTTT.